The 21 T cell receptor beta chains reported below all come from one sample, sequenced in a study of T cells in pancreatic ductal adenocarcinoma. This table comes from immunoSEQ multiplex PCR, and its TCRdb copy is limited to in-frame clones, with some not included. The sample consists of roughly 31,000 clones, just over 90% of them appearing once. The selected patients with pancreatic ductal adenocarcinoma had surgery but no neoadjuvant therapy. The sequenced sample was PBMCs. These receptors were obtained from a human donor with pancreatic ductal adenocarcinoma.

V usage is TRBV19 and J usage is TRBJ1-3, with D possibly being TRBD1 (6 bases). With 6 bases removed from V and 4 bases from J, the gap between germline ends came to 13 bases. The germline gives CDR1 LNHDA, CDR2 SQIVND (reference sequence). This CDR3 has 14 residues. CDR3: CASRQGLEGNTIYF. DNA for the CDR3: TGTGCCAGTAGACAGGGACTGGAGGGAAACACCATATATTTT.

The V and J genes are TRBV4-3 and TRBJ2-7; 9 bases are shared with TRBD1. J gave up 2 bases and V 2 bases, and 4 bases lay outside the gene matches. CDR1 and CDR2 (germline): LGHNA, YSLEER. CDR3 size: 15 residues. The CDR3 here is CASSQRTGATYEQYF. DNA for the CDR3: TGCGCCAGCAGCCAAAGGACAGGGGCCACCTACGAGCAGTACTTC.

This chain uses TRBV10-3 with TRBJ1-6, with a tentative D call TRBD1 (5 bases). V lost 8 bases to trimming and J lost 5 bases, with 7 bases between them. Per germline, CDR1 ENHRY and CDR2 SYGVKD. The CDR3 covers 12 residues. The CDR3 loop is CAIGTDNSPLHF. The CDR3 region has the DNA TGTGCCATCGGGACCGATAATTCACCCCTCCACTTT.

V gene TRBV7-9 combines with J gene TRBJ2-1; D remains unclear. Germline CDR1 and CDR2: SEHNR and FQNEAQ (reference sequence). The V end was cut by 5 bases, the J end by 6 bases, with 2 bases between. The CDR3 runs 10 residues. The CDR3 DNA reads as TGTGCCAGCAGCGCCAATGAGCAGTTCTTC. Encoded protein: CASSANEQFF. Complete variable domain (other parts from reference TRBV7-9 and TRBJ2-1): DTGVSQNPRHKITKRGQNVTFRCDPISEHNRLYWYRQTLGQGPEFLTYFQNEAQLEKSRLLSDRFSAERPKGSFSTLEIQRTEQGDSAMYLCASSANEQFFGPGTRLTVL.

The rearrangement links TRBV29-1 to TRBJ2-5; D gene uncertain. Germline V gives CDR1 SQVTM, CDR2 ANQGSEA. This CDR3 is 13 amino acids long. V gave up 3 bases and J gave up 9 bases, with 17 bases separating them. In DNA form, the CDR3 reads TGCAGCGTTGACGCCGGCCTTACGGGCGCCCAGTACTTC. Its protein product is CSVDAGLTGAQYF. Complete variable domain (other parts from reference TRBV29-1 and TRBJ2-5): SAVISQKPSRDICQRGTSLTIQCQVDSQVTMMFWYRQQPGQSLTLIATANQGSEATYESGFVIDKFPISRPNLTFSTLTVSNMSPEDSSIYLCSVDAGLTGAQYFGPGTRLLVL.

This clone was observed once. The chain has TRBV10-3 and TRBJ1-2; the D is unclear. Deletions cut 6 bases from V and 5 bases from J, with 7 bases between. CDR3 length equals 11 residues. Germline loops: CDR1 ENHRY, CDR2 SYGVKD. CDR3 nucleotide sequence: TGTGCCATCAGGCAGGAGTATGGCTACACCTTC. This sequence encodes CAIRQEYGYTF.

In DNA, the CDR3 is TGTGCCAGCAGTTCGGGCGGGGTGCGCAATCAGCCCCAGCATTTT. It is translated as CASSSGGVRNQPQHF. The chain combines TRBV27 with TRBJ1-5; no definite D call. V lost 4 bases and J 2 bases, leaving 12 bases between the germline ends. Per germline, CDR1 MNHEY and CDR2 SMNVEV (reference sequence). The CDR3 spans 15 residues.

V usage is TRBV7-3 and J usage is TRBJ1-1, with D maybe TRBD1 (6 bases). V was clipped by 5 bases and J by 4 bases, with 11 bases between them. The CDR3 loop spans 13 amino acids. Germline CDR1 and CDR2: SGHTA and FQGTGA. CDR3 sequence: CASSPQGGTEAFF. CDR3 bases: TGTGCCAGCAGCCCACAGGGTGGCACTGAAGCTTTCTTT. The whole variable domain, remainder taken from reference TRBV7-3 and TRBJ1-1, is GAGVSQTPSNKVTEKGKYVELRCDPISGHTALYWYRQSLGQGPEFLIYFQGTGAADDSGLPNDRFFAVRPEGSVSTLKIQRTERGDSAVYLCASSPQGGTEAFFGQGTRLTVV.

The chain carries TRBV6-7 and TRBJ2-6; TRBD1 matches at 9 bases. TRBV6-7 carries the ORF label, with uncertain function. The CDR3 contains 20 residues. The junction had 11 bases not matched to a gene; V was cut back by 0 bases and J by 2 bases. DNA of the CDR3: TGTGCCAGCAGTTACTCATCCGGGACAGGGAATCTGACTGGGGCCAACGTCCTGACTTTC. Its protein product is CASSYSSGTGNLTGANVLTF.

The V call is TRBV7-9, the J call TRBJ1-4; 7 bases are a match to TRBD1. CDR3 length equals 17 residues. Trimming cost V 5 bases and J 7 bases; bases outside gene matches: 16. Germline values: CDR1 SEHNR, CDR2 FQNEAQ (reference sequence). CDR3 sequence: CASSLPVDRESSEKLFF. In DNA, the CDR3 is TGTGCCAGCAGCCTTCCGGTCGACAGGGAGTCCTCTGAAAAACTGTTTTTT.

This rearrangement joins TRBV27 to TRBJ2-7; tentatively, D is TRBD1 (6 bases). Deletions cut 10 bases from V and 2 bases from J, with 15 bases between. There are 13 residues in the CDR3. Germline loops: CDR1 MNHEY, CDR2 SMNVEV (reference sequence). CDR3 loop: CATSQGPTYEQYF. The CDR3 DNA reads as TGTGCCACCTCACAGGGACCCACCTACGAGCAGTACTTC.

This chain joins TRBV7-2 and TRBJ1-2, with 9 bases identical to TRBD1. Trimming removed 0 bases from V and 1 base from J; junction bases left unmatched: 3. The CDR3 has 16 amino acids. Germline V CDR1 and CDR2: SGHTA, FQGNSA. The CDR3 bases are TGTGCCAGCAGCTTAGCGGGACAGGGTTTTAACTATGGCTACACCTTC. Amino acids: CASSLAGQGFNYGYTF.

This chain joins TRBV6-1 and TRBJ2-4, with TRBD2 matching over 7 bases. The CDR3 contains 14 residues. CDR1 and CDR2 from the germline V gene are MNHNS and SASEGT. Trimming took 4 bases from V and 7 from J; bases not matched to a gene: 7. CDR3 in DNA: TGTGCCAGCAGTGCCGTGCGGGAGCCCAACATTCAGTACTTC. It is translated as CASSAVREPNIQYF.

This clone was counted a single time. The V and J genes are TRBV28 and TRBJ2-5; 7 bases fit TRBD1. The CDR3 is 15 amino acids. The V and J ends lost 6 bases and 2 bases, in that order; junction bases with no gene match: 9. CDR1 and CDR2 from the germline V gene are MDHEN and SYDVKM. As DNA, the CDR3 is TGTGCCAGCAGAATTCGGGACAGAAAACAAGAGACCCAGTACTTC. It yields the protein CASRIRDRKQETQYF.

The V gene is TRBV19, the J gene TRBJ2-1; 11 bases match TRBD1. V lost 2 bases, J lost 8 bases, and 14 bases stayed unmatched. Germline CDR1 reads LNHDA; CDR2 reads SQIVND (reference sequence). CDR3 size: 18 residues. The CDR3 bases are TGTGCCAGTAGTATAATAGCCACCGGACAGGGGGCGCGGCATGAGCAGTTCTTC. Amino acid sequence: CASSIIATGQGARHEQFF.

The gene calls are TRBV6-6 and TRBJ1-6, with TRBD1 matching over 7 bases. The CDR3 covers 14 residues. V lost 6 bases, J lost 9 bases, and 8 bases stayed unmatched. Germline CDR1 reads MNHNY; CDR2 reads SVGAGI (reference sequence). As DNA, the CDR3 is TGTGCCAGCAGCGAACAGGGGTCGACTTCACCCCTCCACTTT. Its protein product is CASSEQGSTSPLHF.

A single count supports this clone. The genes are TRBV10-3 and TRBJ1-1; TRBD1 aligns across 7 bases. The V gene's germline CDR1 is ENHRY and CDR2 SYGVKD. V shed 3 bases and J 0 bases; nucleotides not matched to a gene: 4. CDR3 length: 15 residues. CDR3 sequence reads: CAISDLTGLNTEAFF. In DNA, the CDR3 is TGTGCCATCAGTGATTTGACAGGGTTGAACACTGAAGCTTTCTTT.

The chain combines TRBV5-4 with TRBJ2-3, with D perhaps matching TRBD2 (6 bases). This CDR3 spans 14 amino acids. The V end was cut by 4 bases, the J end by 4 bases, with 13 bases between. Per the germline V gene, CDR1 is SGHNT and CDR2 is YYREEE (reference sequence). Here the CDR3 DNA reads TGTGCCAGCAGCACCGGGACTCACCCAGATACGCAGTATTTT. Its protein is CASSTGTHPDTQYF.

The chain is built from TRBV13 and TRBJ1-1; weak D call: TRBD1 (5 bases). V gave up 6 bases and J gave up 5 bases, with 19 bases separating them. The CDR3 runs 15 residues. CDR1 and CDR2 (germline): PRHDT, FYEKMQ (reference sequence). The CDR3 sequence is CASRYNDRPSTEAFF. CDR3 nucleotide sequence: TGTGCCAGCAGATATAACGACAGACCCTCAACTGAAGCTTTCTTT.

This clone showed up just once. This rearrangement joins TRBV27 to TRBJ2-3; tentatively, D is TRBD1 or TRBD2 (6 bases each). V was shortened by 0 bases and J by 4 bases, with 17 bases between the two germline ends. The germline CDR1 and CDR2 sequences are MNHEY and SMNVEV (reference sequence). The length of the CDR3 is 17 residues. The CDR3, as DNA: TGTGCCAGCAGTTTATCTCCCCCGGGAGCAGGGGCAGATACGCAGTATTTT. Protein product: CASSLSPPGAGADTQYF.

The chain combines TRBV7-2 with TRBJ1-4, with D unresolved. The CDR3 sequence is 14 residues long. V was cut by 4 bases and J by 8 bases, with 14 bases left in between. Germline lookup yields CDR1 SGHTA and CDR2 FQGNSA. The CDR3 loop is CASSSHTLREKLFF. CDR3 DNA sequence: TGTGCCAGCAGCTCCCATACGTTAAGAGAAAAACTGTTTTTT.